This T cell receptor (beta chain) was profiled in a study of T cell repertoires in cytomegalovirus infection. About the study: Public signatures in TCR beta pointed to CMV infection and matching HLA type. General observations from the study: Dominating the ex vivo response were TCR beta clonotypes that were CMV-specific and HLA-C-restricted. Accumulated public TCR beta family frequency recognized individuals carrying CMV together with the relevant HLA.

The table lists this clonotype with a few counts. Antigen specificity is unknown. CDR1 is SGHVS, CDR2 FNYEAQ, per germline. V was clipped by 2 bases and J by 8 bases, with 25 bases between them. The CDR3 length is 19 residues. One entry per CDR3 protein, called by TCRdb with MiXCR from the reads. This sample has around 530,000 distinct CDR3 sequences; less than 30% occur once, and the top ten carry roughly an eighth. The clonotype originates from a human donor in good health (CMV status not recorded). Some clones in this sample may be carry-over from other donors' samples. This rearrangement joins TRBV7-6 to TRBJ1-6; possibly TRBD1 for D (5 bases). Material: PBMCs. The CDR3 protein is CASSLRGGSSTVADSPLHF. For the CDR3, the DNA is TGTGCCAGCAGCTTACGGGGGGGGTCTAGTACTGTCGCCGATTCACCCCTCCACTTT.